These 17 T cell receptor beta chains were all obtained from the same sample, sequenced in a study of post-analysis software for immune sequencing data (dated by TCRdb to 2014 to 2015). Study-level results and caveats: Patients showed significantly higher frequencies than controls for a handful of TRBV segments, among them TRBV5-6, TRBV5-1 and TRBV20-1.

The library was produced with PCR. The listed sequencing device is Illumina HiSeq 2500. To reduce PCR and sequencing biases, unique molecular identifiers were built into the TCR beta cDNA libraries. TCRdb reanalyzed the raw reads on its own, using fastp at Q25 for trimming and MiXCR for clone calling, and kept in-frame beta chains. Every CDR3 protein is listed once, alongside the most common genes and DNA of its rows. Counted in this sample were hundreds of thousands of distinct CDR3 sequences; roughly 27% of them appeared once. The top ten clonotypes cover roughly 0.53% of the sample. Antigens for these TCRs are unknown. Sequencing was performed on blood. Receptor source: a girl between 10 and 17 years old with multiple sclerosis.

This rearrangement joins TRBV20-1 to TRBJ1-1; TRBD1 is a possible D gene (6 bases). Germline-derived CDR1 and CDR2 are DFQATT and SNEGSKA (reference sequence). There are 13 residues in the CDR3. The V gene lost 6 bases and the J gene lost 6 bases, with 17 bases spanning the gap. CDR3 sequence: CSARRGGGSEAFF. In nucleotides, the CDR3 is TGCAGTGCCCGTCGGGGGGGCGGTTCTGAAGCTTTCTTT.

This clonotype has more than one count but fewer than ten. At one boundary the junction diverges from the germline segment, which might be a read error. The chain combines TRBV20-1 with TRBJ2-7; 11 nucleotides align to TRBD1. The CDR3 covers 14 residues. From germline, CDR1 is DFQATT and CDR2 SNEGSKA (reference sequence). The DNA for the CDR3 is TGCAGTGCTAGCACTGGACAGGGGGCTTTCGAGCGGTACTTC. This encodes CSASTGQGAFERYF.

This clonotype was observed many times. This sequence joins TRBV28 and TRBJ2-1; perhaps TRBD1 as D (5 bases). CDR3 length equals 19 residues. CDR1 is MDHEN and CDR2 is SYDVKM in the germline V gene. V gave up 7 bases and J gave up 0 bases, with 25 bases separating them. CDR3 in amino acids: CASTGLGVSRGFSYNEQFF. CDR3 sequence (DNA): TGTGCCAGCACGGGCCTAGGGGTTTCGAGAGGATTCTCCTACAATGAGCAGTTCTTC.

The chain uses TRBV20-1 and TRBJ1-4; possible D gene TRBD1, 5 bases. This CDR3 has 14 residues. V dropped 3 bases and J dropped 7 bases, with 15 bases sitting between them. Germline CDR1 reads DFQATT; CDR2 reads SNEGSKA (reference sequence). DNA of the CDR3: TGCAGTGCTAGTCGCGCAGGGATTGTTGAAAAACTGTTTTTT. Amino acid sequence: CSASRAGIVEKLFF.

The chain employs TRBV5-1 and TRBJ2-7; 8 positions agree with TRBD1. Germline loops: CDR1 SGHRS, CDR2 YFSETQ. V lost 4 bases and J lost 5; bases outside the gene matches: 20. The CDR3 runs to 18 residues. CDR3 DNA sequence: TGCGCCAGCAGCCGGATCGGACAGGGCCCCATATTGGGAGACGAGCAGTACTTC. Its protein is CASSRIGQGPILGDEQYF. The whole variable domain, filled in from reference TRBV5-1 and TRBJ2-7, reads KAGVTQTPRYLIKTRGQQVTLSCSPISGHRSVSWYQQTPGQGLQFLFEYFSETQRNKGNFPGRFSGRQFSNSRSEMNVSTLELGDSALYLCASSRIGQGPILGDEQYFGPGTRLTVT.

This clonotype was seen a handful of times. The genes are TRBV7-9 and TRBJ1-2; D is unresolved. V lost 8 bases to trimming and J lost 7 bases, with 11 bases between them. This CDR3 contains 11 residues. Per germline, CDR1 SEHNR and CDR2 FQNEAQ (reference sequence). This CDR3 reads CASLAKSGYTF. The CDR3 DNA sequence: TGTGCCAGCTTGGCGAAGAGTGGCTACACCTTC.

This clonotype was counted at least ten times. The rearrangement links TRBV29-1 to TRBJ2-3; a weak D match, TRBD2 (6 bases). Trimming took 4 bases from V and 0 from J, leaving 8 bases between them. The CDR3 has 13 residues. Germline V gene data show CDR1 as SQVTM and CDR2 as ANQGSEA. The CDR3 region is CSVGGVSTDTQYF. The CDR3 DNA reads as TGCAGCGTTGGGGGGGTCAGCACAGATACGCAGTATTTT.

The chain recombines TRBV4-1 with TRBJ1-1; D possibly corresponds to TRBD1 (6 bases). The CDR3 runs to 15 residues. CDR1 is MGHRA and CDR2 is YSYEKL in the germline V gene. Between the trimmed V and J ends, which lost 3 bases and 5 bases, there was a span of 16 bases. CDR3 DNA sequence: TGCGCCAGCAGCCACCCCCAGGGGATGCGGACTGAAGCTTTCTTT. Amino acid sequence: CASSHPQGMRTEAFF.

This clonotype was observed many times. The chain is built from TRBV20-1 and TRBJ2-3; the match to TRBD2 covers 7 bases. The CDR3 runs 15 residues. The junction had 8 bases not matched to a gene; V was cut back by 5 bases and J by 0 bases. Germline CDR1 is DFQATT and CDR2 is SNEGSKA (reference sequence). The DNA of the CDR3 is TGCAGTGCTGGTACTAGCGCAACTAGCACAGATACGCAGTATTTT. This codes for CSAGTSATSTDTQYF.

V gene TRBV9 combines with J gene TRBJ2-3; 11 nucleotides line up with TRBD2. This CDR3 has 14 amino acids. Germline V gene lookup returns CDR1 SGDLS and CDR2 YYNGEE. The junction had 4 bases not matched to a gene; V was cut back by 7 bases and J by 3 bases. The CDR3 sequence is CASSGTSGTDTQYF. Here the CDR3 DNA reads TGTGCCAGCTCCGGGACTAGCGGAACAGATACGCAGTATTTT.

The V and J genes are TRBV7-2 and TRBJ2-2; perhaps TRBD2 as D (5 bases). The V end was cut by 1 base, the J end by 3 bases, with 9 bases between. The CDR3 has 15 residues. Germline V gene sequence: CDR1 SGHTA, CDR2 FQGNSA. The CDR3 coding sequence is TGTGCCAGCAGCTTAGAGGCGGGTTACACCGGGGAGCTGTTTTTT. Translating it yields CASSLEAGYTGELFF.

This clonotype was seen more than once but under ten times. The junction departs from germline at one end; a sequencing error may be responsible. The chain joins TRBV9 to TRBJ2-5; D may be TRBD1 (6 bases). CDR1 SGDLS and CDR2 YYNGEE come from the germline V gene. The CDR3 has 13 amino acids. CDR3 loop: CTSSPDQGETQYF. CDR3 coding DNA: TGTACCAGCAGCCCCGACCAGGGGGAGACCCAGTACTTC.

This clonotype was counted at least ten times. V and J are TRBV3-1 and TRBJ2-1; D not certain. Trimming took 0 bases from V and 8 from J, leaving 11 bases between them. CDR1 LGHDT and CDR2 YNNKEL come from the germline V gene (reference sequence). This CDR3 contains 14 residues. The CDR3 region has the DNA TGTGCCAGCAGCCAAGATGGCCGGTCGGATGAGCAGTTCTTC. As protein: CASSQDGRSDEQFF.

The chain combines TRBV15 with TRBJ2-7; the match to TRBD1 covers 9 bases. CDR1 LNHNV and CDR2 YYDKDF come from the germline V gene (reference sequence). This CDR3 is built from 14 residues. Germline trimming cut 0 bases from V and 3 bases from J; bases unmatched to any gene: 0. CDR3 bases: TGTGCCACCAGCAGAGAGGGACAGGGCTACGAGCAGTACTTC. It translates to CATSREGQGYEQYF. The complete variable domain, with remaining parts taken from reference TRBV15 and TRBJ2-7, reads DAMVIQNPRYQVTQFGKPVTLSCSQTLNHNVMYWYQQKSSQAPKLLFHYYDKDFNNEADTPDNFQSRRPNTSFCFLDIRSPGLGDTAMYLCATSREGQGYEQYFGPGTRLTVT.

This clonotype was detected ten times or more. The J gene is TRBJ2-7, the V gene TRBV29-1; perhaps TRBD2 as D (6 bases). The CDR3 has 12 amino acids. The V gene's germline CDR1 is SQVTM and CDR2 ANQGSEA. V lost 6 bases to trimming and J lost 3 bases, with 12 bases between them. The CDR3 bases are TGCAGCGTAGGGGAGGTGTTCTACGAGCAGTACTTC. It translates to CSVGEVFYEQYF.

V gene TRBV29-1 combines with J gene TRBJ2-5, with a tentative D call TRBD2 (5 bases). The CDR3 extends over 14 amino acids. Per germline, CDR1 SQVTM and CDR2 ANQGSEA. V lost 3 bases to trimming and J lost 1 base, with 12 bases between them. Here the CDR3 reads CSVDVTGIQETQYF. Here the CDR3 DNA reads TGCAGCGTTGATGTTACGGGGATCCAAGAGACCCAGTACTTC.

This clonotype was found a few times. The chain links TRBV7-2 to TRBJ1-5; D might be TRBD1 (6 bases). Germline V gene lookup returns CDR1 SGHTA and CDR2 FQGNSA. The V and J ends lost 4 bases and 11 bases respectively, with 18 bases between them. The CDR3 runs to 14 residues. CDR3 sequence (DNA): TGTGCCAGCAGCTCCTCATCTATAGCAGGGGCCCAGCATTTT. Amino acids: CASSSSSIAGAQHF.